This T cell receptor (beta chain) appears in the sequencing data of a study of shared clonotypes between healthy human individuals (dated by TCRdb to the early 2020s). For context, the study as a whole: The cohort included three men and a couple of women between 18 and 49 years of age. To estimate repertoire size and how much clonotype sharing occurs between individuals, the study deeply sequenced the blood TCR repertoires of several healthy adults. For each donor, CD4 naive and CD4 memory were each run on three plates, CD8 naive on two plates, and CD8 memory on one plate. Different laboratories and diverse techniques were used to prepare libraries and sequence TCR repertoires, to increase sequencing depth and limit assay-specific biases. Between about 0.9 and 8.9 billion PBMCs per donor were obtained by leukapheresis. On the study overall, not on this receptor specifically: About 5% of naive CD4, 3.5% of naive CD8, 2% to 2.5% of memory CD4, and 0.4% of memory CD8 clonotypes were shared across four donors. Naive subsets generally had larger estimated clonotype richness than memory subsets did. Only blood was sampled, and tissue TCR repertoires likely differ from those in blood. Even with the large sequencing depth, rarefaction of the sorted-subset datasets indicated that sequencing was incomplete. The small number of donors limited the genetic and exposure-history diversity represented. Pairwise subsampling indicated that sequencing depth was expected to affect the degree of clonotype sharing among donors. Clonotypes shared by all four sorted-subset donors showed higher generation probabilities than non-shared clonotypes.

On this clone: Its antigen is still unknown. Base qualities are not at hand, and no much larger clone is one base apart.

Healthy HIV-negative adults with no recently reported acute infections or vaccinations were included as donors. Every donor was a Caucasian adult living in Nashville, Tennessee, USA. CD4+ T cells were enriched through magnetic negative selection, after which naive cells were positively selected on CD45RA and the remaining negative fraction served as the memory subset. After blood collection by leukapheresis, PBMCs were isolated using Ficoll-Histopaque density gradient centrifugation and then cryopreserved in the vapor phase of liquid nitrogen. Purity and quantity of every magnetically sorted T cell population were checked by analytical flow cytometry. Genomic DNA was isolated from every sorted fraction and measured by UV absorbance on a Nanodrop 2000c. V loses 7 bases of germline sequence and J loses 3 bases, and the interval between the two ends is 11 bases. Via the germline V gene (reference sequence), CDR1 is WNHNN and CDR2 SYGVQD. The CDR3 goes from the cysteine to the phenylalanine over 13 residues. The entry retains the CDR3 DNA only, 39 bases that are in frame from base 1.

TCR CDR3 regions were amplified from genomic DNA by multiplex PCR using the deep immunoSEQ assay. Genomic DNA extracted from each cell subset was distributed evenly over all wells of several immunoSEQ 96-well plates, and each plate served as one replicate. For sorted subsets, each replicate PCR was loaded with 200 ng genomic DNA, equivalent to 25,000 to 35,000 T cell genomes. Purified libraries were measured with a Qubit 3.0 fluorometer, size-checked on a Bioanalyzer 2100, and measured again with the KAPA Library Quantification kit. Every immunoSEQ 96-well plate was sequenced on a separate single-read 150-cycle Illumina NextSeq 550 flow cell. Under the source paper's analysis protocol: Because the immunoSEQ output included only junctional sequences and no quality scores, the filtering could not be the same as the filtering used for full-length reads. Sequences were annotated with PyIR, a Python wrapper for IgBLAST v1.9, using IMGT germline references to assign V/J genes and CDR3. Reads were removed for weak V/J assignments (E-value above 1e-6), missing CDR3, stop codons, out-of-frame junctions, or ambiguous translated residues. V3J clonotypes were defined by identical inferred V gene, J gene, and CDR3 amino acid sequence. Percentage overlap between repertoires was calculated by dividing the number of shared unique clonotypes by the size of the smaller repertoire. Three approaches were used to assess repertoire richness: RTK rarefaction, the Chao1 estimator, and Recon v2.1 estimates of unobserved clonotypes. For all TCRbeta clonotypes obtained by the gDNA method from several donors, generation probabilities were computed with OLGA. Sourced from immuneACCESS, this table was stored by TCRdb with only in-frame sequences that have V and J called. A share of the clones is absent; for the studies checked, an unresolved V gene accounts for under half, and the remainder has no known explanation. V, J and clone size are taken as reported in that table, and D and trimming were inferred from the DNA itself. Recorded for this sample are fewer than 850,000 clones; 55% to 75% of them occurred a single time. The ten largest clones take up 1.8% of the sample.

The sequence derives from a woman in her thirties in good health. The V and J segments used are TRBV10-1 and TRBJ2-3; the D gene assignment is ambiguous. The source material was memory CD4+ T cells sorted from blood. The cell subset or site label, read with the paper, signifies: CD45RA-negative fraction. The sequenced DNA: TGCGCCAGCACCCAAACGATGACAGATACGCAGTATTTT. Protein translation: CASTQTMTDTQYF.